This T cell receptor beta chain was profiled in a study of human T cells and chemical hapten exposure. CDR1 MNHNS and CDR2 SASEGT come from the germline V gene. The CDR3 extends over 15 amino acids. The J segment lost 7 bases and the V segment lost 4 bases, leaving 9 bases of the junction unmatched. From the RACE reads, TCRdb called clonotypes with MiXCR, one entry per CDR3 protein. The sample lists 250,000 or so distinct CDR3 sequences; just under 8% were seen once. The sample's time point: pre-sensitization, week 0. Treatment denoted: therapeutic diphenylcyclopropenone sensitization with weekly scalp DPC.

The material sequenced was whole blood, taken in connection with sensitization to the hapten diphenylcyclopropenone (DPC). This clonotype was sampled from a man younger than 35 with alopecia areata. Some clones in this sample may be carry-over from other donors' samples. This chain uses TRBV6-1 with TRBJ2-7; TRBD1 matches 11 bases. CDR3: CASSGKDRGPAEQYF. The CDR3 DNA reads TGTGCCAGCAGTGGAAAGGACAGGGGGCCGGCGGAGCAGTACTTC.